The 20 T cell receptor beta chains below all came from one sample that was sequenced in a study of OX40 agonist ivuxolimab in advanced cancers. Assay: immunoSEQ multiplex PCR; the TCRdb copy retains only in-frame clones and omits some. Among about 26,000 clones listed, more than 85% were seen once. The source was CD4+ or CD8+ T cells sorted from blood, collected in a trial of the OX40 agonist ivuxolimab. The receptor set was obtained from an adult with an advanced solid tumor such as melanoma, head and neck, liver or kidney cancer.

This chain uses TRBV4-1 with TRBJ1-1; D not certain. CDR3 length: 14 amino acids. The V and J ends lost 0 bases and 4 bases respectively, with 9 bases between them. Germline lookup yields CDR1 MGHRA and CDR2 YSYEKL. The CDR3 region has the DNA TGCGCCAGCAGCCAAGATAGAGGGATCACTGAAGCTTTCTTT. This codes for CASSQDRGITEAFF.

V gene TRBV19 combines with J gene TRBJ2-1; either TRBD1 or TRBD2 may fit D (5 bases each). V gave up 1 base and J gave up 5 bases, with 12 bases separating them. Germline values: CDR1 LNHDA, CDR2 SQIVND (reference sequence). This CDR3 contains 15 residues. Here the CDR3 reads CASSIGTGPNNEQFF. The CDR3 DNA sequence: TGTGCCAGTAGTATAGGGACGGGACCCAACAATGAGCAGTTCTTC.

This chain links TRBV4-1 with TRBJ1-1; D gene uncertain. The germline V gene has CDR1 MGHRA and CDR2 YSYEKL. Trimming pared 0 bases from V and 5 bases from J, leaving 13 bases between. CDR3 length equals 15 residues. The CDR3 reads CASSQEESGGTEAFF. CDR3 sequence (DNA): TGCGCCAGCAGCCAAGAAGAGAGTGGAGGGACTGAAGCTTTCTTT.

The gene calls are TRBV27 and TRBJ2-7; the D call may be TRBD1 or TRBD2 (5 bases each). CDR1 is MNHEY, CDR2 SMNVEV, per germline (reference sequence). This CDR3 is built from 13 residues. The V and J ends lost 5 bases and 7 bases respectively, with 15 bases between them. CDR3 protein: CASSREGVREQYF. DNA of the CDR3: TGTGCCAGCAGTCGGGAAGGGGTAAGGGAGCAGTACTTC.

The sample holds one count of this clone. The gene calls are TRBV28 and TRBJ1-1; 7 nucleotides line up with TRBD1. Trimming cost V 6 bases and J 4 bases; bases outside gene matches: 17. CDR1 and CDR2 (germline): MDHEN, SYDVKM. There are 17 residues in the CDR3. CDR3 DNA: TGTGCCAGCAGCAAGACAGGGATTGGCGAGTGGAGCACTGAAGCTTTCTTT. It is translated as CASSKTGIGEWSTEAFF.

The chain is built from TRBV19 and TRBJ2-1; 11 nucleotides match TRBD2. The CDR3 has 15 residues. V dropped 6 bases and J dropped 3; count of bases not matched to a gene: 4. The V gene's germline CDR1 is LNHDA and CDR2 SQIVND (reference sequence). The CDR3 here is CASSFTSGSYNEQFF. Written as DNA, the CDR3 is TGTGCCAGTAGCTTTACTAGCGGGAGCTACAATGAGCAGTTCTTC.

The chain carries TRBV4-2 and TRBJ2-7; 7 bases line up with TRBD2. The ends lost 0 bases at V and 4 bases at J; junction bases unmatched: 9. The CDR3 runs to 16 residues. Looked up from germline, CDR1 is LGHNA and CDR2 is YNFKEQ. The CDR3 DNA follows: TGTGCCAGCAGCCAAGAGTTGCTAGCGGTCCTGTACGAGCAGTACTTC. Its translation: CASSQELLAVLYEQYF.

V and J are TRBV11-3 and TRBJ2-1; 9 bases line up with TRBD1. V trimming: 7 bases; J trimming: 7 bases; junction bases outside the gene matches: 8. The V gene's germline CDR1 is SGHNT and CDR2 YENEEA. The CDR3 is made up of 14 amino acids. In nucleotides, the CDR3 is TGTGCCAGCAAAGAATGGGGGACAGGGAATGAGCAGTTCTTC. It specifies CASKEWGTGNEQFF. Drawing the rest from reference TRBV11-3 and TRBJ2-1, the complete variable domain is EAGVVQSPRYKIIEKKQPVAFWCNPISGHNTLYWYLQNLGQGPELLIRYENEEAVDDSQLPKDRFSAERLKGVDSTLKIQPAELGDSAVYLCASKEWGTGNEQFFGPGTRLTVL.

The chain has TRBV4-1 and TRBJ1-2; TRBD1 might be the D (6 bases). V dropped 0 bases and J dropped 6 bases, with 11 bases sitting between them. Germline CDR1 is MGHRA and CDR2 is YSYEKL. The CDR3 covers 14 residues. DNA for the CDR3: TGCGCCAGCAGCCAAGAGAACAGGGTGGATGGCTACACCTTC. It encodes CASSQENRVDGYTF.

This chain links TRBV7-9 with TRBJ2-1; D not resolved. With 5 bases removed from V and 8 bases from J, the gap between germline ends came to 10 bases. The CDR3 extends over 12 amino acids. Germline values: CDR1 SEHNR, CDR2 FQNEAQ (reference sequence). The CDR3 region is CASSPPRDEQFF. CDR3 sequence (DNA): TGTGCCAGCAGCCCCCCTCGGGATGAGCAGTTCTTC.

The J gene is TRBJ2-1, the V gene TRBV6-5; 9 bases are shared with TRBD2. V was pared by 0 bases and J by 7 bases, with 4 bases of the junction left unmatched. CDR1 is MNHEY, CDR2 SVGAGI, per germline. CDR3 length: 15 amino acids. This chain's CDR3 is CASSYSSGSLNEQFF. The CDR3, as DNA: TGTGCCAGCAGTTACTCTAGCGGGAGTCTTAATGAGCAGTTCTTC.

CDR3 amino acids: CASSDNLRAGELFF. The CDR3 region has the DNA TGTGCCAGCAGTGACAACCTACGGGCCGGGGAGCTGTTTTTT. The chain uses TRBV6-4 and TRBJ2-2; D gene ambiguous. V was trimmed by 2 bases and J by 6 bases, leaving 10 bases between them. This CDR3 is 14 amino acids long. Germline assignment: CDR1 MRHNA and CDR2 SNTAGT.

This clone showed up just once. This sequence joins TRBV19 and TRBJ1-2; D remains ambiguous. The V gene lost 3 bases and the J gene lost 4 bases, with 15 bases spanning the gap. CDR1 and CDR2 from the germline V gene are LNHDA and SQIVND (reference sequence). The CDR3 loop spans 15 amino acids. CDR3 residues: CASSIPGERLYGYTF. The CDR3 coding sequence is TGTGCCAGTAGTATCCCCGGGGAGCGGCTCTATGGCTACACCTTC.

This chain links TRBV4-2 with TRBJ1-2; D is ambiguous. Germline values: CDR1 LGHNA, CDR2 YNFKEQ. The CDR3 is 16 amino acids. Trimming shortened V by 3 bases and J by 4 bases, and 18 bases separated the two germline ends. This chain's CDR3 is CASSQARGIHFYGYTF. CDR3 nucleotide sequence: TGTGCCAGCAGCCAGGCTCGGGGAATTCACTTCTATGGCTACACCTTC.

This chain uses TRBV9 with TRBJ2-3; 10 nucleotides line up with TRBD1. The CDR3 totals 14 residues. J was trimmed by 8 bases and V by 3 bases; bases with no gene match: 6. Germline loops: CDR1 SGDLS, CDR2 YYNGEE. CDR3 amino acids: CASSATGGLGTQYF. The CDR3 bases are TGTGCCAGCAGCGCGACAGGGGGCCTGGGTACGCAGTATTTT.

The chain joins TRBV4-2 to TRBJ2-1, with a tentative D call TRBD2 (6 bases). The V gene lost 0 bases and the J gene lost 4 bases, with 13 bases spanning the gap. Per the germline V gene, CDR1 is LGHNA and CDR2 is YNFKEQ. The CDR3 has 16 residues. CDR3 residues: CASSQDRGNPYNEQFF. CDR3 in DNA: TGTGCCAGCAGCCAAGACCGCGGGAACCCTTACAATGAGCAGTTCTTC.

The rearrangement joins TRBV21-1 to TRBJ1-1; the D call of TRBD1 is as the table states it, not checked on the DNA. TRBV21-1 is a known pseudogene. The CDR3 has 14 amino acids. Here the CDR3 DNA reads TGTGCCAGCAGCAGAAAACTGGGACATTGCAATCTTTTCTTT. This gives the protein CASSRKLGHCNLFF.

This chain connects TRBV4-1 to TRBJ2-5; D is possibly TRBD2 (7 bases). Trimming took 0 bases from V and 4 from J, leaving 15 bases between them. Germline V gene data show CDR1 as MGHRA and CDR2 as YSYEKL. The CDR3 is 16 amino acids. The CDR3, as DNA: TGCGCCAGCAGCCAAGAAGGGGGAGGGCTCGCAGAGACCCAGTACTTC. Translating gives CASSQEGGGLAETQYF.

The V and J genes are TRBV27 and TRBJ1-4; perhaps TRBD1 as D (6 bases). V dropped 9 bases and J dropped 8 bases, with 10 bases sitting between them. The germline V gene has CDR1 MNHEY and CDR2 SMNVEV (reference sequence). This CDR3 contains 11 residues. The CDR3 reads CASAGAEKLFF. The CDR3 nucleotides are TGTGCCAGTGCAGGGGCGGAAAAACTGTTTTTT.

The rearrangement joins TRBV4-3 to TRBJ2-1; D assignment may be TRBD1 or TRBD2 (6 bases each). This CDR3 spans 16 amino acids. Germline values: CDR1 LGHNA, CDR2 YSLEER. V was pared by 0 bases and J by 6 bases, with 15 bases between. CDR3 residues: CASSQEPGGIINEQFF. The CDR3 DNA sequence: TGCGCCAGCAGCCAAGAACCCGGGGGCATCATCAATGAGCAGTTCTTC.